Detailed here is one T cell receptor (beta chain). This clone has a single count. Its antigen remains undetermined. Base quality data are lacking; no much larger clone is found one base away. CDR1 and CDR2, looked up from the germline V gene (reference sequence), are SGHNT and YYREEE. The V end loses 3 bases and the J end loses 6 bases, and a stretch of 12 bases separates them. Spanning cysteine to phenylalanine, the CDR3 consists of 13 amino acids. Only the CDR3 DNA stays, 39 bases, in frame from base 1. The record originates from a study of cytomegalovirus exposure and HLA in healthy donors (dated by TCRdb to 2015 to 2018). Regarding the research as a whole: In an earlier analysis of 450 to 750 of the donors, about 260 Gb of sequence data and about 110 million unique TCR beta sequences from about 190 million T cells were reported. Because of strong linkage in the cohort, a handful of DR-DQ haplotypes were treated as single units for association and clustering. To predict cytomegalovirus infection status, the study brought together high-throughput TCR immunosequencing, statistical association of individual TCRs with disease status, and machine learning. Using immunosequencing, the study profiled T cell repertoires from 500 to 800 subjects and related those repertoires to cytomegalovirus serostatus. An earlier analysis of around 640 of the donors used high-throughput TCR beta sequencing to judge whether each TCR beta V gene segment behaved as functional or pseudogenic. Alongside the repertoire data, information on donor age, sex, ethnicity and CMV serostatus was compiled. Typing coverage varied by locus: about 629-640 donors for A, B, C, DRB1 and DQB1; under 550 for DQA1; more than 600 for DPA1; 450 to 480 for DPB1. Both class I and class II loci were covered by HLA typing, at four-digit resolution. Besides the first cohort of roughly 640 subjects, a separate validation cohort made up of 120 different subjects was used. All discovery cohort repertoires had been generated on a single sequencing platform. Across 300 to 500 genotyped donors of the cohort, an average of about 240,000 unique TCR beta nucleotide sequences per donor were sequenced, and roughly 20% of those sequences were non-productive. Rather than using new phenotypic data, the later analysis identified candidate immune exposures from TCR beta sequences and from how often those sequences occurred across donors. The aim of the study was to test whether cataloging public T cell receptors could identify signatures of past pathogen exposure. In a later analysis, previously published TCR beta repertoires from 666 donors were re-analyzed and high-resolution HLA genotyping was added so that TCR occurrence patterns could be studied. A later genetic analysis took genome-wide SNP genotypes for 398 of the 666 donors and used that subset as a discovery cohort. An early release covering just under 650 HLA-typed donors comprised about 300 gigabases of sequencing data and 85 million or so unique TCR sequences. Of the roughly 410 genotyped donors, more than 75% were placed in the genetic ancestry cluster associated with self-reported Caucasian donors.

On the study overall, not on this receptor specifically: The study gave a list of under 200 TCR beta chains associated with cytomegalovirus. A later analysis found that TCR association rates varied across HLA loci, with DRB1 alleles showing the most associated TCRs and HLA-C alleles the fewest. Because the 87-base-pair reads could not distinguish some IMGT-functional V segments, including TRBV6-2 and TRBV6-3, those segments were excluded. The authors suggested that the approach could potentially be extended to other disease states and immunological phenotypes. HLA typing was unavailable for some donors at each locus, so association tests used only the typed subset. According to a later genetic analysis, donors in an Asian-associated ancestry cluster had fewer N-insertions in productive TCRs than the approximately 700-donor mean. In a later analysis, most CMV-associated TCR beta chains were found to appear HLA-restricted, with HLA associations seemingly driven largely by CMV exposure. The only immune exposure information available for the cohort was CMV serostatus. V-gene and J-gene trimming of TCR beta chains was associated with a missense DCLRE1C variant in a later genetic analysis, and the association was replicated in an independent cohort. A further reported finding was that TCR beta sequences accurately predicted the HLA-A and HLA-B alleles for most subjects in the first cohort. In both the original and validation cohorts, the classifier was reported to diagnose cytomegalovirus status with high specificity and sensitivity. A cluster of highly shared sequence variants was judged likely to be a technical artifact of the sequencing pipeline. In vitro tests confirmed that a few of the cytomegalovirus-associated TCR beta chains recognize cytomegalovirus antigens. Correlated functional status among segregating V segments might reflect linkage disequilibrium, but an unknown experimental factor could not be ruled out. In this cohort, only TCR beta chains were sequenced, and detectable features were limited by the absence of alpha or paired-chain data. In an earlier analysis of 500 to 650 of the donors, most TCR beta V segments appeared in productive rearrangements about 87% or about 30% of the time, broadly matching IMGT annotations. In a later analysis, several top co-occurrence clusters were reported to appear linked to parvovirus B19, influenza, CMV and Epstein-Barr virus. The presence/absence analyses assumed that sequencing depth was roughly uniform across donors, and that assumption may not be true. Over 15 rarely observed V segments, including chromosome 9 orphons, were excluded from the earlier analysis of 550 to 700 of the donors because counts were too low. Specific HLA alleles were associated with roughly 16,000 TCR beta sequences at a false discovery rate of 0.05 in a later analysis. In a later analysis, HLA-associated TCR beta chains showed more clonal expansion and lower generation probabilities than non-associated chains that were equally common. While some public TCRs were present in many individuals, most TCR sequences turned up only very rarely across donors. When HLA alleles, especially DR and DQ, strongly co-occurred, TCR associations were difficult to assign to individual alleles.

The cohort consisted of 600 to 700 healthy bone marrow donors. All cohort members were sampled while nominally healthy, although unrecorded immune exposures were likely present. The donor tested CMV seronegative and was one of the 352 seronegative cohort members. A peripheral blood sample was provided by each donor, and peripheral blood mononuclear cells were used for TCR beta sequencing. The Qiagen DNeasy Blood Extraction Kit was used to extract genomic DNA from the blood cell samples. Receptor libraries were prepared by the immunoSEQ multiplex PCR assay. A mixture of 60 forward primers for TCR Vbeta segments and 13 reverse primers for TCR Jbeta segments was used in the multiplex PCR. The CDR3 region of rearranged TCR beta genes was amplified from genomic DNA with a multiplex PCR assay. The amplified TCR beta libraries were sequenced on the Illumina HiSeq System as 87-base-pair reads. For the original study's pipeline: Across the 666 repertoires, a later analysis counted tens of millions of unique TCR beta chains, approximately 10 million of which were shared by at least two donors. Raw reads were error-corrected and collapsed into unique sequences with a nearest-neighbor algorithm that merged closely related sequences to remove PCR and sequencing errors. CDR3 sequences were aligned to IMGT reference sequences to assign V, D and J gene segments. For a sequence to be retained, a match of at least six nucleotides was required to both a V gene segment and a J gene segment. Rearrangements were called productive when the CDR3 lacked stop codons and stayed in frame with V and J; all others were non-productive. Following IMGT convention, CDR3 was defined as the stretch from the second conserved V-encoded cysteine to the conserved J-encoded phenylalanine. In an earlier analysis of around 540 of the donors, sequences lacking an unambiguous match to a single V gene segment were excluded. An earlier analysis of approximately 590 of the donors classified V segments as functional when productive rearrangements were above 56.7% and as segregating when the standard deviation between donors was above 5%. A statistical classification framework was developed to diagnose cytomegalovirus status using the catalog of TCR beta chain sequences. V and J gene assignment, in a later analysis, came from comparing TCR nucleotide sequences with IMGT/GENE-DB human TR gene sequences. In a later analysis, CDR3 sequences and most-parsimonious VDJ recombination scenarios were assigned using the TCRdist pipeline. In a later analysis, each TCR beta chain was defined by its CDR3 amino acid sequence together with its V-gene family, and reads lacking a unique V-gene family were excluded. A later analysis removed over 500 highly shared, low-generation-probability nucleotide sequences to deal with suspected cross-contamination and a sequencing artifact. In a later analysis, a clonal expansion index was calculated for each public chain from normalized within-repertoire ranks of inferred template counts. Generation probabilities in a later analysis came from a VDJ recombination model fitted to out-of-frame rearrangements, and those results were checked against IGoR. In a later analysis, TCR-TCR, TCR-HLA and TCR-CMV co-occurrence was scored with hypergeometric tests, and a repertoire-size bias correction was applied to TCR pairs. A later analysis estimated false discovery rates by permuting HLA or CMV assignments 20 times. A later analysis grouped co-occurring TCRs with DBSCAN, adding TCRdist sequence similarity when clustering within HLA-allele-positive subsets. Co-occurrence clustering excluded repertoires with fewer than 30,000 or more than 120,000 public chains, plus five with anomalous nucleotide sharing. The table was pulled from immuneACCESS by TCRdb, which kept in-frame rearrangements only. Such tables lose some clones; where checked, under half of the loss comes from unresolved V genes, and the rest has no known cause. D and trimming were read from the DNA, whereas the V and J calls and clone size are those reported in that table. The sample table holds 97,000 or so clones, of which approximately 78% were seen once. Jointly, the top ten make up 1.4% of the sample.

Input material: PBMCs. The chain couples TRBV5-4 to TRBJ1-1; the D segment could be TRBD1, given 5 matching bases. The TCR originated in a man aged 40-55 years in good health and CMV-seronegative. The sequence in DNA is TGTGCCAGCAGCTCCCACAAGACAGCTGAAGCTTTCTTT. This encodes CASSSHKTAEAFF.